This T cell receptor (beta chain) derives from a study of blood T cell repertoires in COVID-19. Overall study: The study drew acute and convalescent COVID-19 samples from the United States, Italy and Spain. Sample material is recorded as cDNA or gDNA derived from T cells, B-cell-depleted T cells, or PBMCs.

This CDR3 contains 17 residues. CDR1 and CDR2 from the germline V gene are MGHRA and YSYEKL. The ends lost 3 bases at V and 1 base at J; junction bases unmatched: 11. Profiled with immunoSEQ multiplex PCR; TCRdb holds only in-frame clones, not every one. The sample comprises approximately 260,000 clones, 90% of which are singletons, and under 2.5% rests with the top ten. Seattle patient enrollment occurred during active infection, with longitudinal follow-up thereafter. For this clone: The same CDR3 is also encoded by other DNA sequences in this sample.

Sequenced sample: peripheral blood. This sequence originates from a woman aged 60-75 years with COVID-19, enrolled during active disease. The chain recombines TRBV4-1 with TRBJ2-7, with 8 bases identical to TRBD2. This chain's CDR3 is CASSQDRASGSSYEQYF. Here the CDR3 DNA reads TGCGCCAGCAGCCAGGATCGGGCTAGCGGGTCTTCCTACGAGCAGTACTTC.